These T cell receptor beta chains were read from a single sample in a study of shared clonotypes between healthy human individuals. Only in-frame clones appear in the TCRdb table, and some are missing; sequencing was by immunoSEQ multiplex PCR. This repertoire shows around 1.1 million clones, 70% to 85% found once; its top ten account for 0.7% to 0.95%. Sample: memory CD4+ T cells from PBMCs. These receptors all stem from a young man in good health. Some clones in this sample may be carry-over from other donors' samples. The CDR3 runs from the conserved cysteine through the conserved F or W. A D gene is named only where the DNA matches it firmly. The size of a clone is reported for some rows only, either as once, few or many, or as a class for expanded clones.

clone_size j_call v_call d_call cdr3_aa cdr3_nt
- TRBJ2-7 TRBV6-6 - CASGRDSSYEQYF TGTGCCAGCGGGCGGGACAGTTCCTACGAGCAGTACTTC
- TRBJ2-2 TRBV19 - CASSPLWASNTGELFF TGTGCCAGTAGCCCCCTATGGGCTTCGAACACCGGGGAGCTGTTTTTT
- TRBJ2-7 TRBV11-2 - CASSNYEQYF TGTGCCAGCAGCAACTACGAGCAGTACTTC
- TRBJ2-3 TRBV19 - CASSPSTDTQYF TGTGCCAGTAGTCCTAGCACAGATACGCAGTATTTT
- TRBJ1-2 TRBV7-3 - CASSLTQGSGYTF TGTGCCAGCAGCTTGACACAGGGTTCGGGCTACACCTTC
- TRBJ2-5 TRBV19 - CASIGSTQTQYF TGTGCCAGTATTGGTAGTACCCAGACCCAGTACTTC
- TRBJ2-2 TRBV9 - CASSPSYAQGSGELFF TGTGCCAGCAGCCCCAGTTACGCCCAGGGGAGTGGGGAGCTGTTTTTT
- TRBJ1-1 TRBV15 - CATSRESGVYTEAFF TGTGCCACCAGCAGAGAATCTGGGGTGTACACTGAAGCTTTCTTT
- TRBJ1-5 TRBV6-1 - CASTYRGYSNQPQHF TGTGCCAGCACCTATCGGGGGTATAGCAATCAGCCCCAGCATTTT
- TRBJ2-7 TRBV28 - CASRDSKYEQYF TGTGCCAGCAGGGACAGCAAATACGAGCAGTACTTC
- TRBJ1-2 TRBV29-1 - CSVEGLDGANYGYTF TGCAGCGTTGAAGGGCTGGACGGGGCTAACTATGGCTACACCTTC
- TRBJ1-1 TRBV19 - CASMGGSRGTEAFF TGTGCCAGTATGGGAGGGTCTCGGGGCACTGAAGCTTTCTTT
- TRBJ2-1 TRBV10-3 TRBD2 CATGTSGRAWDEQFF TGTGCCACCGGGACTAGCGGGAGGGCCTGGGATGAGCAGTTCTTC
- TRBJ2-7 TRBV5-1 TRBD2 CASSLADRSGSYYEQYF TGCGCCAGCAGCTTGGCCGATCGTAGCGGGAGCTACTACGAGCAGTACTTC
- TRBJ2-2 TRBV19 - CASSISPGVRTGELFF TGTGCCAGTAGTATATCACCAGGGGTGAGAACCGGGGAGCTGTTTTTT
- TRBJ2-7 TRBV7-2 TRBD1 CASSLVRQGSEQYF TGTGCCAGCAGCTTAGTCAGACAGGGATCCGAGCAGTACTTC
- TRBJ2-7 TRBV5-1 TRBD2 CASSSRTRSNEQYF TGCGCCAGCAGCTCCAGGACTAGATCGAACGAGCAGTACTTC
- TRBJ2-5 TRBV5-1 - CASSLVPRVFQGETQYF TGCGCCAGCAGCTTGGTCCCTCGGGTCTTCCAAGGAGAGACCCAGTACTTC
once TRBJ1-5 TRBV18 - CASSPTGGQGSNQPQHF TGTGCCAGCTCACCGACGGGAGGACAAGGGAGCAATCAGCCCCAGCATTTT
once TRBJ2-3 TRBV18 - CASSPPSADTQYF TGTGCCAGCTCACCACCGTCGGCAGATACGCAGTATTTT
once TRBJ2-7 TRBV14 TRBD2 CASGHLGEGYEQYF TGTGCCAGCGGCCACCTGGGGGAGGGTTACGAGCAGTACTTC
- TRBJ1-1 TRBV28 - CASVGVGGGYTEAFF TGTGCCAGCGTAGGAGTCGGCGGGGGATACACTGAAGCTTTCTTT
once TRBJ1-1 TRBV7-9 - CASREGGNTEAFF TGTGCCAGCAGGGAGGGAGGGAACACTGAAGCTTTCTTT
- TRBJ1-1 TRBV10-3 - CATSGYGNTEAFF TGTGCCACTTCAGGGTATGGGAACACTGAAGCTTTCTTT
- TRBJ2-7 TRBV5-1 - CASRTGPSSYEQYF TGCGCCAGCAGAACAGGACCCAGCTCCTACGAGCAGTACTTC
few TRBJ1-2 TRBV5-4 - CASSLSQGHYGYTF TGTGCCAGCAGCTTGAGTCAGGGCCACTATGGCTACACCTTC